This T cell receptor beta chain was recovered during a study of T cells in Graves' hyperthyroidism and ophthalmopathy. In germline, CDR1 is PRHDT, CDR2 FYEKMQ (reference sequence). The CDR3 spans 15 residues. Trimming at V came to 1 base and at J to 6 bases, leaving 8 bases not matched to a gene. Under 3 months was the duration of disease in ophthalmopathy patients, who also had a Clinical Activity Score of at least 3 and a NOSPECS grade of at least 4. Patients were excluded because of uncontrolled infection, other autoimmune disease, pregnancy or lactation. Clinical symptoms, serum thyroxine and TRAb, thyroid ultrasound and orbital computed tomography together formed the diagnostic basis. It was RNA transcripts that yielded the amplified TCR beta CDR3 regions. The HTBI primer set drove a first-round RT-PCR of the TCR CDR3. Using its own MiXCR run on the multiplex PCR reads, TCRdb lists one record per CDR3 protein. Of about 380,000 distinct CDR3 sequences listed, around 20% are singletons.

A remark on this clonotype: What it binds is not known.

Notes on the study in general: Most expanded thyroid clonotypes above 0.001 also appeared in blood.

The specimen sequenced was blood. This chain joins TRBV13 and TRBJ1-2, with 7 bases lining up with TRBD1. This TCR was sampled from a man aged 18 to 30 with Graves' ophthalmopathy. The CDR3 nucleotides are TGTGCCAGCAGCTTAGCGGGGACAGCCTCCCATGGCTACACCTTC. Translated: CASSLAGTASHGYTF.